Each of the 24 T cell receptor beta chains below was sequenced from the same sample in a study of metastatic and nonmetastatic thyroid tumors. TCRdb re-called the PCR reads through MiXCR. The data show roughly 28,000 clones, 16% seen once. Thyroid surgery was preceded by no treatment in any patient. The source material was blood. All receptors derive from a female donor with papillary thyroid cancer or a benign thyroid nodule (not recorded which). Some clones in this sample may be carry-over from other donors' samples.

This clone was found many times. The chain recombines TRBV7-9 with TRBJ2-7; D is unclear. Trimming cost V 5 bases and J 3 bases, with 14 bases left between them. Germline V lookup: CDR1 SEHNR, CDR2 FQNEAQ (reference sequence). The CDR3 loop spans 14 amino acids. CDR3 in DNA: TGTGCCAGCAGCCTGGGCCTGTCCCTCTACGAGCAGTACTTC. As protein: CASSLGLSLYEQYF.

This clone has ten or more counts. The V call is TRBV20-1, the J call TRBJ2-2; 12 bases are shared with TRBD2. The CDR3 is 16 amino acids. V shed 5 bases and J 6 bases; nucleotides not matched to a gene: 10. Germline values: CDR1 DFQATT, CDR2 SNEGSKA (reference sequence). The CDR3: CSAEKRLAGEAGELFF. The CDR3, as DNA: TGCAGTGCTGAGAAAAGACTAGCGGGAGAGGCCGGGGAGCTGTTTTTT.

Regarding this clone: At one end, the junction sequence differs from germline, possibly due to a read error. This sequence joins TRBV20-1 and TRBJ2-1; tentative D call: TRBD2 (5 bases). Germline loops: CDR1 DFQATT, CDR2 SNEGSKA (reference sequence). The CDR3 spans 14 residues. CDR3 nucleotides: TGTAGTGCTATAGCTGGTGTAGGAGGTGGTGAGCAGTTCTTC. Protein product: CSAIAGVGGGEQFF.

This clone was detected many times. The V call is TRBV24-1, the J call TRBJ2-5; either TRBD1 or TRBD2 may supply D (5 bases each). V lost 3 bases to trimming and J lost 4 bases, with 17 bases between them. This CDR3 is 16 amino acids long. Germline CDR1 KGHDR, CDR2 SFDVKD. The CDR3 region is CATSDLGSAGTETQYF. As DNA, the CDR3 is TGTGCCACCAGTGATCTGGGGTCGGCAGGGACAGAGACCCAGTACTTC.

At least ten counts were recorded for this clone. V is TRBV20-1 and J is TRBJ2-5, with 7 bases matching TRBD2. The CDR3 is made up of 12 amino acids. Germline V lookup: CDR1 DFQATT, CDR2 SNEGSKA (reference sequence). The CDR3 DNA is TGCAGGCGTCGAGGGAGGGGAGAGACCCAGTACTTC. Translating gives CRRRGRGETQYF.

This clone came up many times. At one end the junction does not follow the germline gene, possibly because of a read error. The chain couples TRBV7-7 to TRBJ2-7, with 7 bases lining up with TRBD2. The CDR3 is 15 amino acids. The germline V gene encodes CDR1 SSHAT and CDR2 FNYEAQ (reference sequence). CDR3 in DNA: TGTGCTAGCAGCTTAGCCCTTGGGGGGGATTACGAGCAGTACTTC. Amino acids: CASSLALGGDYEQYF.

This clone appeared many times. This rearrangement joins TRBV12-3 or TRBV12-4 to TRBJ2-1, with a possible D match to TRBD1 (5 bases). The V end lost 4 bases, the J end lost 10 bases, and 17 bases lay between the germline ends. This CDR3 comprises 14 residues. The CDR3 DNA reads TGTGCCAGCAGTTCCTTACCCGCAGGGTGGGAGCAGTTCTTC. This sequence encodes CASSSLPAGWEQFF.

This clone was detected many times. The CDR3 DNA is TGTGCCACCTCTACGCGTCGTGGGCTACAAGAGACCCAGTACTTC. Translation: CATSTRRGLQETQYF. The V gene is TRBV28, the J gene TRBJ2-5; D gene uncertain. The CDR3 runs 15 residues. Per the germline V gene, CDR1 is MDHEN and CDR2 is SYDVKM. V was trimmed by 10 bases and J by 2 bases, leaving 20 bases between them.

This clone appeared many times. The chain has TRBV5-8 and TRBJ2-7, with D unclear. The CDR3 consists of 14 residues. Germline values: CDR1 SGHTS, CDR2 YDEGEE. V was shortened by 1 base and J by 3 bases, with 11 bases between the two germline ends. CDR3 bases: TGTGCCAGCAGCTTGTTCAGCGATCGCTACGAGCAGTACTTC. The encoded protein is CASSLFSDRYEQYF.

This clone was found many times. This chain links TRBV19 with TRBJ2-7; a weak D match, TRBD1 (6 bases). V lost 3 bases and J 5 bases, leaving 11 bases between the germline ends. This CDR3 spans 13 amino acids. Germline CDR1 reads LNHDA; CDR2 reads SQIVND (reference sequence). CDR3 sequence (DNA): TGTGCCAGTAGTATCGGCAGGGGCAACGAGCAGTACTTC. Its protein is CASSIGRGNEQYF.

This clone was counted ten times or more. The sample contains more than one DNA sequence encoding this CDR3. V usage is TRBV4-2 and J usage is TRBJ2-7; 12 bases fit TRBD2. J was trimmed by 3 bases and V by 0 bases; bases with no gene match: 3. The CDR3 length is 16 residues. CDR1 is LGHNA and CDR2 is YNFKEQ in the germline V gene. The CDR3 region has the DNA TGTGCCAGCAGCCAAGATTCGACTAGCGGGGGCTACGAGCAGTACTTC. This sequence encodes CASSQDSTSGGYEQYF.

There are a few counts of this clone. A much larger clone lies one base from this, so it may be a read error. The rearrangement joins TRBV29-1 to TRBJ2-3; the D is unclear. The length of the CDR3 is 10 residues. In germline, CDR1 is SQVTM, CDR2 ANQGSEA. The CDR3 loop reads CIVDTDTQYF. The DNA for the CDR3 is TGCATCGTAGACACAGATACGCAGTATTTT.

Many counts were recorded for this clone. CDR3 coding DNA: TGCAGTGCTAGCACGCGGAGCTACGAGCAGTACTTC. This codes for CSASTRSYEQYF. The chain couples TRBV20-1 to TRBJ2-7; D uncertain. The CDR3 is made up of 12 amino acids. Deletions cut 3 bases from V and 3 bases from J, with 9 bases between. Germline CDR1 is DFQATT and CDR2 is SNEGSKA (reference sequence).

This clone was picked up many times. The chain couples TRBV5-8 to TRBJ2-5, with TRBD1 identical over 8 bases. Germline assignment: CDR1 SGHTS and CDR2 YDEGEE. CDR3 length equals 17 residues. V was pared by 4 bases and J by 1 base, with 12 bases of the junction left unmatched. The CDR3 sequence: CASSPTRTGRSQETQYF. CDR3 bases: TGTGCCAGCAGCCCCACTCGGACAGGGCGGTCCCAAGAGACCCAGTACTTC. Together with reference TRBV5-8 and TRBJ2-5, the CDR3 gives the full variable domain: EAGVTQSPTHLIKTRGQQATLRCSPISGHTSVYWYQQALGLGLQFLLWYDEGEERNRGNFPPRFSGRQFPNYSSELNVNALELEDSALYLCASSPTRTGRSQETQYFGPGTRLLVL.

As to this clone: With a much larger clone just one base away, this may be a read error. In DNA, the CDR3 is TGTGCCAGCAGCTCCCTAGGGACAGGGGTTGAGCAGTACTTC. The encoded protein is CASSSLGTGVEQYF. This chain links TRBV5-4 with TRBJ2-7, with TRBD1 matching over 10 bases. V lost 3 bases and J lost 7; bases outside the gene matches: 7. Germline V gene data show CDR1 as SGHNT and CDR2 as YYREEE (reference sequence). This CDR3 comprises 14 residues.

This clone was recorded only once. Relative to the germline gene, one junction end is altered; a read error may explain this. The chain joins TRBV30 to TRBJ2-3; TRBD2 is a possible D gene (6 bases). CDR1 and CDR2 from the germline V gene are GTSNPN and SVGIG (reference sequence). This CDR3 comprises 11 residues. The CDR3 nucleotides read TGTGCACGGTGCGGGGCAGATATGCAGTATTTT. It translates to CARCGADMQYF.

This clone was observed at least ten times. The chain uses TRBV30 and TRBJ2-2, with 9 bases fitting TRBD2. The CDR3 extends over 16 amino acids. The junction had 8 bases not matched to a gene; V was cut back by 0 bases and J by 6 bases. CDR1 is GTSNPN and CDR2 is SVGIG in the germline V gene (reference sequence). The chain's CDR3 is CAWSVLAGGPAGELFF. The CDR3 DNA sequence: TGTGCCTGGAGTGTACTGGCGGGAGGGCCCGCCGGGGAGCTGTTTTTT.

This clone was seen a few times. The conserved final phenylalanine or tryptophan is absent from the CDR3, which likely points to a read error. The V call is TRBV6-4, the J call TRBJ2-3; a weak D match, TRBD1 (6 bases). The CDR3 runs to 16 residues. V was shortened by 7 bases and J by 4 bases, with 21 bases between the two germline ends. From germline, CDR1 is MRHNA and CDR2 SNTAGT. CDR3 loop: CASIPGWTVSADTQYS. CDR3 DNA: TGTGCCAGCATTCCTGGGTGGACAGTCTCGGCAGATACGCAGTATTCT.

This chain uses TRBV9 with TRBJ2-1; either TRBD1 or TRBD2 may fit D (5 bases each). This CDR3 comprises 17 residues. Germline V gene sequence: CDR1 SGDLS, CDR2 YYNGEE. Trimming shortened V by 5 bases and J by 0 bases, and 18 bases separated the two germline ends. CDR3 sequence (DNA): TGTGCCAGCAGTCCGGGGCCCCCCCGTAGCTCCTACAATGAGCAGTTCTTC. Its protein product is CASSPGPPRSSYNEQFF.

Within the sample, this clone is medium-sized. The V and J genes are TRBV27 and TRBJ1-1, with D unclear. Germline assignment: CDR1 MNHEY and CDR2 SMNVEV (reference sequence). Between the trimmed V and J ends, which lost 4 bases and 5 bases, there was a span of 20 bases. The CDR3 loop spans 16 amino acids. CDR3 DNA: TGTGCCAGCAGTTCGACTGCTCTGATGGGAAGAACTGAAGCTTTCTTT. Amino acid sequence: CASSSTALMGRTEAFF.

This clone was picked up many times. One base away lies a much larger clone, so this may be a sequencing read error. The V and J genes are TRBV9 and TRBJ2-3, with TRBD2 matching over 8 bases. From germline, CDR1 is SGDLS and CDR2 YYNGEE. The CDR3 loop spans 16 amino acids. For the CDR3, the DNA is TGTGCCGGCAGCGCCTCCGGGACTAGTGGGACAGATACGCAGTATTTT. Protein product: CAGSASGTSGTDTQYF.

Many counts were recorded for this clone. This chain connects TRBV4-1 to TRBJ2-1; 7 bases are a match to TRBD1. The length of the CDR3 is 15 residues. V shed 3 bases and J 6 bases; nucleotides not matched to a gene: 8. Germline V CDR1 and CDR2: MGHRA, YSYEKL. The CDR3 coding sequence is TGCGCCAGCAGCCAGGATCCCTACAGGGGCAATGAGCAGTTCTTC. Translating gives CASSQDPYRGNEQFF.

This clone was counted at least ten times. V is TRBV6-1 and J is TRBJ2-7; a possible D gene is TRBD2 (7 bases). V was trimmed by 4 bases and J by 3 bases, leaving 25 bases between them. The germline V gene encodes CDR1 MNHNS and CDR2 SASEGT. The CDR3 runs to 18 residues. CDR3 DNA sequence: TGTGCCAGCAGTGGCACCGGGACACAGGCGCGGGGGCTCTACGAGCAGTACTTC. Its translation is CASSGTGTQARGLYEQYF.

As to this clone: The junction and the germline gene differ at one end; a read error may be behind it. Other DNA sequences in the sample encode the same CDR3. The gene calls are TRBV27 and TRBJ2-7; D is perhaps TRBD1 (6 bases). The CDR3 has 15 residues. Looked up from germline, CDR1 is MNHEY and CDR2 is SMNVEV (reference sequence). CDR3 DNA: TGTGCCAGTAGTTCCCTGACAGGTCGAGTATACGAGCAGTACTTC. Translated, it gives CASSSLTGRVYEQYF.